Listed here are 18 T cell receptor beta chains from one sample, sequenced in a study of blood T cell repertoires in COVID-19. Profiling relied on immunoSEQ multiplex PCR, and the TCRdb table lists in-frame clones only, not all of them. The sample holds tens of thousands of clones; 80% to 90% are singletons and the top ten take more than 20%. Sequenced material: peripheral blood. These receptor sequences come from a woman of 80 years or more with active or convalescent COVID-19.

V is TRBV7-9 and J is TRBJ1-1; TRBD1 is a possible D gene (6 bases). Looked up from germline, CDR1 is SEHNR and CDR2 is FQNEAQ (reference sequence). The CDR3 has 13 residues. Between the trimmed V and J ends, which lost 7 bases and 2 bases, there was a span of 11 bases. CDR3 protein: CASIWTVNTEAFF. The CDR3, as DNA: TGTGCCAGCATCTGGACAGTTAACACTGAAGCTTTCTTT.

V is TRBV6-5 and J is TRBJ1-1; 7 bases map to TRBD1. Germline V gene sequence: CDR1 MNHEY, CDR2 SVGAGI. The CDR3 has 14 residues. The V segment lost 6 bases and the J segment 2 bases; nucleotides outside the gene matches: 6. The CDR3 spells CASSLQGINTEAFF. The CDR3 nucleotides read TGTGCCAGCAGCTTACAGGGGATAAACACTGAAGCTTTCTTT.

This clone was counted once. The chain recombines TRBV5-1 with TRBJ2-7, with TRBD2 identical over 14 bases. V lost 6 bases and J lost 3; bases outside the gene matches: 5. The CDR3 has 15 residues. The germline gives CDR1 SGHRS, CDR2 YFSETQ. As DNA, the CDR3 is TGCGCCAGCACGGGACTAGCGGGGGCAAACTACGAGCAGTACTTC. It yields the protein CASTGLAGANYEQYF. The full variable domain, completed using reference TRBV5-1 and TRBJ2-7, is KAGVTQTPRYLIKTRGQQVTLSCSPISGHRSVSWYQQTPGQGLQFLFEYFSETQRNKGNFPGRFSGRQFSNSRSEMNVSTLELGDSALYLCASTGLAGANYEQYFGPGTRLTVT.

This clone is a singleton in its sample. The V gene is TRBV30, the J gene TRBJ1-6; D perhaps matches TRBD1 (5 bases). Trimming pared 0 bases from V and 9 bases from J, leaving 9 bases between. This CDR3 has 13 amino acids. The germline V gene encodes CDR1 GTSNPN and CDR2 SVGIG (reference sequence). The CDR3 DNA reads as TGTGCCTGGAGTGTTCAGGGAAGTTCACCCCTCCACTTT. Protein product: CAWSVQGSSPLHF.

CDR3 protein: CAISVRVGDNSPLHF. CDR3 nucleotide sequence: TGTGCCATCAGTGTAAGGGTCGGGGATAATTCACCCCTCCACTTT. The J gene is TRBJ1-6, the V gene TRBV10-3; no reliable D call. The germline CDR1 and CDR2 sequences are ENHRY and SYGVKD. The CDR3 is 15 residues long. The V end lost 4 bases, the J end lost 5 bases, and 12 bases lay between the germline ends.

This chain uses TRBV19 with TRBJ2-7; 11 bases map to TRBD1. After removal of 6 bases from V and 4 bases from J, the junction contained 8 bases not matched to a gene. The CDR3 length is 15 residues. In germline, CDR1 is LNHDA, CDR2 SQIVND (reference sequence). The chain's CDR3 is CASSSAGTGGYEQYF. DNA of the CDR3: TGTGCCAGTAGCTCTGCTGGGACAGGGGGGTACGAGCAGTACTTC. Together with reference TRBV19 and TRBJ2-7, the CDR3 gives the full variable domain: DGGITQSPKYLFRKEGQNVTLSCEQNLNHDAMYWYRQDPGQGLRLIYYSQIVNDFQKGDIAEGYSVSREKKESFPLTVTSAQKNPTAFYLCASSSAGTGGYEQYFGPGTRLTVT.

This chain joins TRBV5-1 and TRBJ2-1; 7 bases fit TRBD2. The length of the CDR3 is 14 residues. The V gene end was trimmed by 5 bases and the J gene end by 5 bases; junction bases not matched to a gene: 7. Germline CDR1 is SGHRS and CDR2 is YFSETQ. As DNA, the CDR3 is TGCGCCAGCAGAGGTCAAAGCGGGAACAATGAGCAGTTCTTC. It encodes CASRGQSGNNEQFF.

The gene calls are TRBV6-1 and TRBJ2-1; 7 bases map to TRBD2. Germline CDR1 reads MNHNS; CDR2 reads SASEGT. The CDR3 sequence is 15 residues long. The V and J ends lost 1 base and 6 bases, in that order; junction bases with no gene match: 6. CDR3 protein: CASSEGGLGRNEQFF. As DNA, the CDR3 is TGTGCCAGCAGTGAAGGAGGACTAGGTCGCAATGAGCAGTTCTTC.

V and J are TRBV18 and TRBJ2-7; D unresolved. This CDR3 spans 12 amino acids. Trimming left V 8 bases short and J 2 bases short, with 10 bases between. CDR1 and CDR2 from the germline V gene are KGHSH and LQKENI. In nucleotides, the CDR3 is TGTGCCAGCGGGCAGGATGCCTACGAGCAGTACTTC. Translated, it gives CASGQDAYEQYF.

The chain combines TRBV5-1 with TRBJ2-2; 7 bases are shared with TRBD1. There are 17 residues in the CDR3. Trimming at V came to 4 bases and at J to 0 bases, leaving 9 bases not matched to a gene. CDR1 SGHRS and CDR2 YFSETQ come from the germline V gene. CDR3: CASSKNPGTANTGELFF. CDR3 DNA: TGCGCCAGCAGCAAGAATCCCGGGACAGCGAACACCGGGGAGCTGTTTTTT. The full variable domain, completed using reference TRBV5-1 and TRBJ2-2, is KAGVTQTPRYLIKTRGQQVTLSCSPISGHRSVSWYQQTPGQGLQFLFEYFSETQRNKGNFPGRFSGRQFSNSRSEMNVSTLELGDSALYLCASSKNPGTANTGELFFGEGSRLTVL.

The chain has TRBV5-1 and TRBJ2-1; 11 nucleotides line up with TRBD1. Losses at the gene ends were 4 bases for V and 7 bases for J; bases not matched to a gene: 7. Germline-derived CDR1 and CDR2 are SGHRS and YFSETQ. The CDR3 contains 15 residues. DNA for the CDR3: TGCGCCAGCAGCCCACCGGGACAGGGGGGAAATGAGCAGTTCTTC. It encodes CASSPPGQGGNEQFF. The full variable domain, its missing parts supplied by reference TRBV5-1 and TRBJ2-1, is KAGVTQTPRYLIKTRGQQVTLSCSPISGHRSVSWYQQTPGQGLQFLFEYFSETQRNKGNFPGRFSGRQFSNSRSEMNVSTLELGDSALYLCASSPPGQGGNEQFFGPGTRLTVL.

This clone turned up a few times. The rearrangement uses TRBV5-1 and TRBJ1-6, with 7 bases matching TRBD1. Germline CDR1 is SGHRS and CDR2 is YFSETQ. This CDR3 region has 15 residues. Trimming cost V 0 bases and J 13 bases; bases outside gene matches: 10. The DNA of the CDR3 is TGCGCCAGCAGCTTGGGGTTCTCAGGGGGGACGCCCCTCCACTTT. Amino acid sequence: CASSLGFSGGTPLHF. Using reference TRBV5-1 and TRBJ1-6 for the parts outside the CDR3, the full variable domain is KAGVTQTPRYLIKTRGQQVTLSCSPISGHRSVSWYQQTPGQGLQFLFEYFSETQRNKGNFPGRFSGRQFSNSRSEMNVSTLELGDSALYLCASSLGFSGGTPLHFGNGTRLTVT.

The rearrangement uses TRBV7-9 and TRBJ1-2; TRBD1 agrees at 10 bases. Germline V gene lookup returns CDR1 SEHNR and CDR2 FQNEAQ (reference sequence). The CDR3 is made up of 14 amino acids. V gave up 4 bases and J gave up 8 bases; unmatched junction bases: 7. DNA of the CDR3: TGTGCCAGCAGCTCCCGGACAGGGGGAAGCGGCTACACCTTC. This codes for CASSSRTGGSGYTF.

The chain joins TRBV5-1 to TRBJ2-7; TRBD2 agrees at 12 bases. Germline V gene lookup returns CDR1 SGHRS and CDR2 YFSETQ. CDR3 size: 18 residues. Trimming cost V 0 bases and J 3 bases; bases outside gene matches: 10. This CDR3 reads CASSLGLLAGGSYYEQYF. CDR3 coding DNA: TGCGCCAGCAGCTTGGGATTACTAGCGGGGGGCTCGTACTACGAGCAGTACTTC.

This clone was recorded a few times. V and J are TRBV28 and TRBJ1-4, with D unclear. V shed 4 bases and J shed 10 bases, with 10 bases lying between them. The germline CDR1 and CDR2 sequences are MDHEN and SYDVKM. This CDR3 contains 12 residues. The CDR3 loop reads CASSSPGGKLFF. The CDR3 bases are TGTGCCAGCAGTTCCCCGGGTGGAAAACTGTTTTTT. The whole variable domain, remainder taken from reference TRBV28 and TRBJ1-4, is DVKVTQSSRYLVKRTGEKVFLECVQDMDHENMFWYRQDPGLGLRLIYFSYDVKMKEKGDIPEGYSVSREKKERFSLILESASTNQTSMYLCASSSPGGKLFFGSGTQLSVL.

The rearrangement joins TRBV29-1 to TRBJ2-1; possible D gene TRBD1, 5 bases. Deletions cut 4 bases from V and 6 bases from J, with 7 bases between. The germline V gene encodes CDR1 SQVTM and CDR2 ANQGSEA. There are 11 residues in the CDR3. CDR3 sequence reads: CSVGRGNEQFF. The CDR3 coding sequence is TGCAGCGTTGGAAGGGGCAATGAGCAGTTCTTC.

The CDR3 region is CASSYAGSRGYEQYF. The CDR3 region has the DNA TGTGCCAGCAGCTACGCCGGCAGCCGAGGCTACGAGCAGTACTTC. The chain combines TRBV7-9 with TRBJ2-7; D is uncertain. CDR1 SEHNR and CDR2 FQNEAQ come from the germline V gene (reference sequence). CDR3 size: 15 residues. Trimming stripped 4 bases from V and 3 bases from J, with 16 bases between.

The chain uses TRBV5-4 and TRBJ1-2; D is perhaps TRBD1 (6 bases). Trimming removed 0 bases at V and 0 bases at J, with 12 bases between. The CDR3 sequence is 16 residues long. Germline V gives CDR1 SGHNT, CDR2 YYREEE (reference sequence). The CDR3 DNA reads TGTGCCAGCAGCTTGGGGCAGGGGTTCACTAACTATGGCTACACCTTC. It translates to CASSLGQGFTNYGYTF.